This T cell receptor (beta chain) stems from a study of T cell responses to AZD1222 COVID-19 vaccine. Data came from immunoSEQ multiplex PCR; TCRdb stores just in-frame clones and leaves some out. In the table there are 100,000 or so clones, 88% of which are singletons. Trimming took off 2 bases at V and 2 bases at J, with 15 bases between the two ends. The CDR3 totals 16 residues. Germline lookup yields CDR1 MDHEN and CDR2 SYDVKM. The specimen comprised peripheral blood, sampled on day 0 of AZD1222 vaccination. The chain carries TRBV28 and TRBJ1-2, with D perhaps TRBD1 (6 bases). This sequence was found in an adult in good health. CDR3 sequence reads: CASSLSRGAGNYGYTF. As DNA, the CDR3 is TGTGCCAGCAGTTTAAGCAGGGGAGCTGGGAACTATGGCTACACCTTC.